These T cell receptor beta chains were read from a single sample in a study of cytomegalovirus exposure and HLA in healthy donors. Here immunoSEQ multiplex PCR was the method, and the copy in TCRdb shows in-frame clones only, minus some. The sample has about 150,000 clones; 65% to 85% are singletons. The specimen was PBMCs. These receptors originate from a middle-aged woman in good health and CMV-seropositive. CDR3s include the opening cysteine and the closing phenylalanine or tryptophan. Fields, in order: D gene, V gene, J gene, CDR3 protein. The D gene is left open where the match is weak.

D gene: .; V gene: TRBV7-3; J gene: TRBJ2-1; CDR3 protein: CASSLIGSSYNEQFF
D gene: .; V gene: TRBV23-1; J gene: TRBJ1-5; CDR3 protein: CAPGGGSNQPQHF
D gene: TRBD1; V gene: TRBV2; J gene: TRBJ1-1; CDR3 protein: CASRSAGGNTEAFF
D gene: .; V gene: TRBV10-3; J gene: TRBJ1-5; CDR3 protein: CAISESRKQALNQPQHF
D gene: .; V gene: TRBV7-6; J gene: TRBJ2-3; CDR3 protein: CASSLAAGMPTDTQYF
D gene: .; V gene: TRBV30; J gene: TRBJ1-2; CDR3 protein: CAWSPPSDYGYTF
D gene: .; V gene: TRBV4-1; J gene: TRBJ2-2; CDR3 protein: CATRQEINTGELFF
D gene: .; V gene: TRBV5-1; J gene: TRBJ2-7; CDR3 protein: CASSLFGIGGYEQYF
D gene: .; V gene: TRBV9; J gene: TRBJ2-1; CDR3 protein: CASSPSGGSTEQFF
D gene: .; V gene: TRBV7-3; J gene: TRBJ2-2; CDR3 protein: CACRQENTGELFF
D gene: TRBD1; V gene: TRBV7-3; J gene: TRBJ2-3; CDR3 protein: CASSRDRDRDTDTQYF
D gene: TRBD2; V gene: TRBV7-2; J gene: TRBJ2-5; CDR3 protein: CASSAGAGGPKTQYF
D gene: .; V gene: TRBV7-8; J gene: TRBJ1-2; CDR3 protein: CASSSFSTGYGYTF
D gene: .; V gene: TRBV10-3; J gene: TRBJ2-3; CDR3 protein: CAISESPLSRETDAQYF
D gene: .; V gene: TRBV5-5; J gene: TRBJ1-2; CDR3 protein: CASSPDITYGYTF
D gene: .; V gene: TRBV30; J gene: TRBJ1-5; CDR3 protein: CAWPGGREPRRYQPQHF
D gene: TRBD1; V gene: TRBV7-8; J gene: TRBJ1-2; CDR3 protein: CASSLAQDRGYTF
D gene: .; V gene: TRBV6-1; J gene: TRBJ1-1; CDR3 protein: CASCLSLQGTYEAFF
D gene: .; V gene: TRBV7-2; J gene: TRBJ1-2; CDR3 protein: CASSDRQSLGGYTF
D gene: .; V gene: TRBV7-6; J gene: TRBJ2-7; CDR3 protein: CASSPTGIEQYF
D gene: TRBD2; V gene: TRBV5-1; J gene: TRBJ2-1; CDR3 protein: CASSGKTSGGCNEQFF
D gene: TRBD1; V gene: TRBV4-2; J gene: TRBJ1-1; CDR3 protein: CASSQGTGETEAFF
D gene: TRBD1; V gene: TRBV5-1; J gene: TRBJ2-3; CDR3 protein: CASSFGPRTGDTDTQYF
D gene: .; V gene: TRBV27; J gene: TRBJ1-5; CDR3 protein: CASSLSKGGDSNQPQHF
D gene: .; V gene: TRBV2; J gene: TRBJ1-5; CDR3 protein: CASRRLQGGDQPQHF
D gene: TRBD1; V gene: TRBV5-3; J gene: TRBJ1-5; CDR3 protein: CARSLIRGRFQPQHF
D gene: .; V gene: TRBV5-4; J gene: TRBJ2-2; CDR3 protein: CASSLGGLKTGELFF
D gene: TRBD1; V gene: TRBV5-8; J gene: TRBJ2-1; CDR3 protein: CASTLKGTGVDGEQFF
D gene: .; V gene: TRBV11-1; J gene: TRBJ2-7; CDR3 protein: CASSLYLVDEQYF
D gene: TRBD1; V gene: TRBV30; J gene: TRBJ2-7; CDR3 protein: CASRQGTYEQYF
D gene: TRBD1; V gene: TRBV6-6; J gene: TRBJ2-7; CDR3 protein: CASTKGTGGDEQYF
D gene: .; V gene: TRBV7-9; J gene: TRBJ2-2; CDR3 protein: CASSLVRTGELFF
D gene: .; V gene: TRBV19; J gene: TRBJ2-1; CDR3 protein: CASSPRNNLNEQFF